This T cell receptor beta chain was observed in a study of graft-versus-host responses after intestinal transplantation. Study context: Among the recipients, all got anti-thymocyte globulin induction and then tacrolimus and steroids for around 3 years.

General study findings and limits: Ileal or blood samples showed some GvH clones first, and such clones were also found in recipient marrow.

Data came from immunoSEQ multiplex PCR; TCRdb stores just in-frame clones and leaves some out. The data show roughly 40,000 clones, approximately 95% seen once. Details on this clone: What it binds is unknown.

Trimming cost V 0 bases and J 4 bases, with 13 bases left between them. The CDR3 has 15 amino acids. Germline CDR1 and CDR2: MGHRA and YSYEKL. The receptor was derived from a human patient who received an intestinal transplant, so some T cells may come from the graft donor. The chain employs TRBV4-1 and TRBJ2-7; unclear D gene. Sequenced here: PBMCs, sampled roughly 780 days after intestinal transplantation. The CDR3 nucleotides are TGCGCCAGCAGCCAAGATTTCAGTTGGGCTTACGAGCAGTACTTC. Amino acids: CASSQDFSWAYEQYF.